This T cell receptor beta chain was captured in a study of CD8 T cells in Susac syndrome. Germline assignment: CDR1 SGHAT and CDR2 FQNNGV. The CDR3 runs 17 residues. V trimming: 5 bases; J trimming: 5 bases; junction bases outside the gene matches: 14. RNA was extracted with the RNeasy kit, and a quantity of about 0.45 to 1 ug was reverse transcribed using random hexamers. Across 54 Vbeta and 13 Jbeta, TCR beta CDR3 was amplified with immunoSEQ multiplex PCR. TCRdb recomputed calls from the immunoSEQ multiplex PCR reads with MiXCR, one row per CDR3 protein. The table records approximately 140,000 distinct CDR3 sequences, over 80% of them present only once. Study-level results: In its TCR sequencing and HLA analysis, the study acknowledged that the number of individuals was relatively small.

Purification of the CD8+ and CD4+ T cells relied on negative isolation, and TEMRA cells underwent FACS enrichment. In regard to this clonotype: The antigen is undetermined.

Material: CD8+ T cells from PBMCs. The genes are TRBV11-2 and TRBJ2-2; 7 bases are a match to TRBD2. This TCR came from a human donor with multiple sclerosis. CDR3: CASSTPWGGGKTGELFF. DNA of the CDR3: TGTGCCAGCAGCACACCGTGGGGGGGAGGAAAAACCGGGGAGCTGTTTTTT. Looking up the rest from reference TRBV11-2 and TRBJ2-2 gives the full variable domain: EAGVAQSPRYKIIEKRQSVAFWCNPISGHATLYWYQQILGQGPKLLIQFQNNGVVDDSQLPKDRFSAERLKGVDSTLKIQPAKLEDSAVYLCASSTPWGGGKTGELFFGEGSRLTVL.